The 30 T cell receptor beta chains presented below share a single source sample, sequenced in a study of control samples from healthy donors and cancer patients. Assay used: immunoSEQ multiplex PCR; TCRdb lists only in-frame clones, some missing. Of 100,000 to 150,000 clones listed, around nine tenths are singletons. The specimen was blood. These receptors all come from a man younger than 35 in good health.

This clone came up a few times. The chain employs TRBV18 and TRBJ2-7; 10 nucleotides align to TRBD2. Looked up from germline, CDR1 is KGHSH and CDR2 is LQKENI. V was pared by 6 bases and J by 0 bases, with 5 bases of the junction left unmatched. This CDR3 has 15 residues. The CDR3 DNA is TGTGCCAGCTCTCAATCTAGCGGGAGCTCCTACGAGCAGTACGTC. Its protein is CASSQSSGSSYEQYV.

The rearrangement links TRBV5-1 to TRBJ2-3; TRBD2 matches 8 bases. V shed 1 base, J shed 0 bases, and the junction held 7 bases outside the gene matches. Germline lookup yields CDR1 SGHRS and CDR2 YFSETQ. CDR3 length equals 17 residues. This CDR3 reads CASSLMASGHSTDTQYF. CDR3 DNA sequence: TGCGCCAGCAGCTTGATGGCTAGCGGGCACAGCACAGATACGCAGTATTTT.

V is TRBV6-4 and J is TRBJ1-5; weak D call: TRBD1 (5 bases). This CDR3 comprises 13 residues. Germline CDR1 and CDR2: MRHNA and SNTAGT. The ends were cut back, 3 bases at V and 4 bases at J, with 7 bases in the middle. CDR3 region: CASSEQANQPQHF. CDR3 sequence (DNA): TGTGCCAGCAGTGAACAGGCTAATCAGCCCCAGCATTTT.

This chain links TRBV9 with TRBJ2-1; a weak D match, TRBD1 (5 bases). Germline values: CDR1 SGDLS, CDR2 YYNGEE. Trimming took off 4 bases at V and 3 bases at J, with 14 bases between the two ends. CDR3 length: 15 amino acids. The CDR3 DNA reads as TGTGCCAGCAGCCCTTTCCGACAGTTCTACAATGAGCAGTTCTTC. Amino acids: CASSPFRQFYNEQFF.

V is TRBV30 and J is TRBJ1-5, with 7 bases aligning to TRBD1. The CDR3 is 12 amino acids. Germline V lookup: CDR1 GTSNPN, CDR2 SVGIG (reference sequence). The CDR3, as DNA: TGTTCCTATCGACAGGGAGGCCAGCCCCAGCATTTT. Translation gives CSYRQGGQPQHF.

The chain employs TRBV5-1 and TRBJ1-3; maybe TRBD1 (6 bases). This CDR3 is 16 amino acids long. In germline, CDR1 is SGHRS, CDR2 YFSETQ. The V end lost 0 bases, the J end lost 0 bases, and 10 bases lay between the germline ends. CDR3 nucleotide sequence: TGCGCCAGCAGCTTGGGACAGGCGAGCTCTGGAAACACCATATATTTT. The encoded protein is CASSLGQASSGNTIYF.

V is TRBV28 and J is TRBJ2-1; 9 bases are shared with TRBD1. This CDR3 has 14 residues. Germline-derived CDR1 and CDR2 are MDHEN and SYDVKM. The ends lost 8 bases at V and 4 bases at J; junction bases unmatched: 6. The CDR3 DNA is TGTGCCAGCGGTACAGGGGGCGATTACAATGAGCAGTTCTTC. This gives the protein CASGTGGDYNEQFF.

The CDR3 DNA is TGTGCCAGCAGTTCCCCCGGGACCAACGAGCAGTACGTC. Translated, it gives CASSSPGTNEQYV. The gene calls are TRBV28 and TRBJ2-7, with D possibly being TRBD1 or TRBD2 (5 bases each). Germline CDR1 MDHEN, CDR2 SYDVKM. This CDR3 contains 13 residues. Trimming stripped 4 bases from V and 5 bases from J, with 12 bases between.

V and J are TRBV10-3 and TRBJ2-6; D possibly corresponds to TRBD1 (5 bases). Trimming removed 10 bases at V and 2 bases at J, with 12 bases between. Germline lookup yields CDR1 ENHRY and CDR2 SYGVKD. The CDR3 is 14 residues long. CDR3 coding DNA: TGTGCCACCTATAGGACACCTGGGGCCAACGTCCTGACTTTC. It translates to CATYRTPGANVLTF.

The chain employs TRBV6-1 and TRBJ2-1; possible D gene TRBD1, 5 bases. This CDR3 spans 13 amino acids. Per germline, CDR1 MNHNS and CDR2 SASEGT. V shed 4 bases and J shed 6 bases, with 10 bases lying between them. CDR3 loop: CASSGAGINEQFF. The DNA for the CDR3 is TGTGCCAGCAGTGGAGCAGGGATCAATGAGCAGTTCTTC.

The chain links TRBV11-3 to TRBJ1-6; weak D call: TRBD1 (5 bases). The CDR3 extends over 14 amino acids. Germline CDR1 SGHNT, CDR2 YENEEA. V lost 2 bases and J lost 9, with 11 bases in between. The CDR3 DNA sequence: TGTGCCAGCAGCTTACAGGGATACGGTTCACCCCTCCACTTT. It encodes CASSLQGYGSPLHF.

The J gene is TRBJ2-3, the V gene TRBV7-9; TRBD2 matches 9 bases. J gave up 6 bases and V 4 bases, and 8 bases lay outside the gene matches. There are 15 residues in the CDR3. Looked up from germline, CDR1 is SEHNR and CDR2 is FQNEAQ (reference sequence). The CDR3 DNA follows: TGTGCCAGCAGCTCCGTGGGACTAGCCGGGGATACGCAGTATTTT. Its translation is CASSSVGLAGDTQYF. The variable domain in full, with the rest retrieved from reference TRBV7-9 and TRBJ2-3, is DTGVSQNPRHKITKRGQNVTFRCDPISEHNRLYWYRQTLGQGPEFLTYFQNEAQLEKSRLLSDRFSAERPKGSFSTLEIQRTEQGDSAMYLCASSSVGLAGDTQYFGPGTRLTVL.

This clone was observed once. The V and J genes are TRBV5-1 and TRBJ1-1; no reliable D call. V shed 4 bases and J shed 1 base, with 14 bases lying between them. Germline CDR1 reads SGHRS; CDR2 reads YFSETQ. The CDR3 is 15 residues long. Written as DNA, the CDR3 is TGCGCCAGCAGCCCGGGAATGATTCCGAACACTGAAGCTTTCTTT. It specifies CASSPGMIPNTEAFF.

The chain employs TRBV5-1 and TRBJ1-1; 7 nucleotides line up with TRBD1. CDR1 and CDR2 (germline): SGHRS, YFSETQ. This CDR3 has 13 amino acids. The V and J ends lost 4 bases and 7 bases, in that order; junction bases with no gene match: 7. Written as DNA, the CDR3 is TGCGCCAGCAGCAATACAGGGGTCAGTGAAGCTTTCTTT. Its protein is CASSNTGVSEAFF.

The chain recombines TRBV19 with TRBJ2-7; a possible D gene is TRBD2 (6 bases). The CDR3 sequence is 12 residues long. Trimming removed 5 bases from V and 12 bases from J, with 17 bases in between. From germline, CDR1 is LNHDA and CDR2 SQIVND (reference sequence). As DNA, the CDR3 is TGTGCCAGTAGTCGACAGAATAGCGGCCTGTACTTC. It translates to CASSRQNSGLYF.

The chain joins TRBV11-3 to TRBJ1-1; D ambiguous. Trimming took 5 bases from V and 5 from J, leaving 9 bases between them. Germline CDR1 SGHNT, CDR2 YENEEA. This CDR3 is built from 12 residues. The CDR3 DNA sequence: TGTGCCAGCAGCGCAAAAGGAACTGAAGCTTTCTTT. Protein: CASSAKGTEAFF.

This clone was recorded once. V is TRBV21-1 and J is TRBJ1-4. TRBV21-1 is annotated as a pseudogene. The CDR3 spans 20 residues. CDR3 sequence reads: CASTDKSPGPPHATNEKLFF. CDR3 nucleotide sequence: TGTGCCAGCACTGATAAGTCTCCGGGTCCTCCCCATGCAACTAATGAAAAACTGTTTTTT.

The gene calls are TRBV6-5 and TRBJ2-7, with D perhaps assigned TRBD1 or TRBD2 (5 bases each). Trimming removed 8 bases at V and 7 bases at J, with 21 bases between. The CDR3 runs 14 residues. Germline loops: CDR1 MNHEY, CDR2 SVGAGI. The DNA of the CDR3 is TGTGCCAGCGCGACAGTCGGGGCGGCTACGGAGCAGTACGTC. This encodes CASATVGAATEQYV.

The chain carries TRBV5-6 and TRBJ1-1; TRBD1 matches at 7 bases. J gave up 8 bases and V 4 bases, and 5 bases lay outside the gene matches. CDR1 SGHDT and CDR2 YYEEEE come from the germline V gene. The CDR3 is made up of 12 amino acids. For the CDR3, the DNA is TGTGCCAGCAGCATAACAGGGGACGAAGCTTTCTTT. It encodes CASSITGDEAFF.

This chain connects TRBV27 to TRBJ2-7, with TRBD1 matching over 9 bases. The trim removed 7 bases at V and 0 bases at J, leaving 13 bases unmatched. The CDR3 totals 17 residues. Germline V gene lookup returns CDR1 MNHEY and CDR2 SMNVEV (reference sequence). CDR3 DNA: TGTGCCAGCAACCCGGGACAGGGCCCGCGAAGCTCCTACGAGCAGTACTTC. Encoded protein: CASNPGQGPRSSYEQYF.

This CDR3 is CASSQGRGQSGELFF. The CDR3 nucleotides read TGTGCCAGCAGCCAAGGACGGGGGCAGAGCGGGGAGCTGTTTTTT. V and J are TRBV3-1 (or the pseudogene TRBV3-2) and TRBJ2-2; either TRBD1 or TRBD2 may supply D (6 bases each). Germline CDR1 reads LGHDT; CDR2 reads YNNKEL (reference sequence). The CDR3 runs 15 residues. Trimming took 1 base from V and 7 from J, leaving 13 bases between them.

V and J are TRBV3-1 (or the pseudogene TRBV3-2) and TRBJ1-2; a possible D gene is TRBD1 (6 bases). CDR3 length equals 13 residues. V was shortened by 4 bases and J by 5 bases, with 11 bases between the two germline ends. CDR1 LGHDT and CDR2 YNNKEL come from the germline V gene (reference sequence). CDR3 bases: TGTGCCAGCAGCCCACGGACAGATTATGGCTACACCTTC. This encodes CASSPRTDYGYTF.

J is TRBJ1-6 and V is TRBV6-2 or TRBV6-3; D possibly corresponds to TRBD1 (5 bases). Trimming took off 4 bases at V and 1 base at J, with 11 bases between the two ends. This CDR3 has 16 amino acids. The V gene's germline CDR1 is MNHEY and CDR2 SVGEGT. CDR3 DNA: TGTGCCAGCAGTTTAAAGACAGTATCCTATAATTCACCCCTCCACTTT. Residues: CASSLKTVSYNSPLHF.

CDR3 sequence (DNA): TGTGCCGTTTTTATCGTCCCATACCCCAAAGGTTCACCCCTCCACTTT. This gives the protein CAVFIVPYPKGSPLHF. V is TRBV7-2 and J is TRBJ1-6; D ambiguous. The CDR3 has 16 amino acids. V lost 11 bases, J lost 9 bases, and 26 bases lay in between. In germline, CDR1 is SGHTA, CDR2 FQGNSA.

The chain has TRBV9 and TRBJ2-5; perhaps TRBD2 as D (6 bases). Trimming took 4 bases from V and 2 from J, leaving 12 bases between them. The CDR3 is 14 residues long. The germline V gene has CDR1 SGDLS and CDR2 YYNGEE. Here the CDR3 reads CASSPWDLQETQYF. The CDR3 region has the DNA TGTGCCAGCAGCCCATGGGACTTACAAGAGACCCAGTACTTC. The complete variable domain, with remaining parts taken from reference TRBV9 and TRBJ2-5, reads DSGVTQTPKHLITATGQRVTLRCSPRSGDLSVYWYQQSLDQGLQFLIQYYNGEERAKGNILERFSAQQFPDLHSELNLSSLELGDSALYFCASSPWDLQETQYFGPGTRLLVL.

The rearrangement links TRBV28 to TRBJ1-2; D ambiguous. From germline, CDR1 is MDHEN and CDR2 SYDVKM. The CDR3 runs 13 residues. The V and J ends lost 3 bases and 7 bases respectively, with 12 bases between them. The CDR3, as DNA: TGTGCCAGCAGTTTCCCGGTCTCTCTTGGCTACACCTTC. Its protein is CASSFPVSLGYTF.

The rearrangement uses TRBV9 and TRBJ2-7; TRBD1 is a possible D gene (6 bases). This CDR3 comprises 16 residues. V was trimmed by 0 bases and J by 3 bases, leaving 16 bases between them. Germline CDR1 is SGDLS and CDR2 is YYNGEE. In DNA, the CDR3 is TGTGCCAGCAGCGTAGTGCGGATCCAGGGGCACTACGAGCAGTACTTC. Residues: CASSVVRIQGHYEQYF.

This sequence joins TRBV6-5 and TRBJ2-7; D possibly corresponds to TRBD1 (6 bases). Germline V CDR1 and CDR2: MNHEY, SVGAGI. V was pared by 5 bases and J by 6 bases, with 11 bases between. This CDR3 has 12 residues. As DNA, the CDR3 is TGTGCCAGCAGTCCACAGGGAAGCGAGCAGTACTTC. This sequence encodes CASSPQGSEQYF.

The V and J genes are TRBV7-6 and TRBJ2-6; no clear D. This CDR3 has 16 amino acids. The V and J ends lost 1 base and 4 bases respectively, with 11 bases between them. The germline gives CDR1 SGHVS, CDR2 FNYEAQ. CDR3 DNA: TGTGCCAGCAGCTTAGGACGGGCGAGGGGGGCCAACGTCCTGACTTTC. Translation: CASSLGRARGANVLTF.

In regard to this clone: Within the sample, other DNA sequences also encode this same CDR3. The chain links TRBV3-1 (or the pseudogene TRBV3-2) to TRBJ2-7; D is undetermined. Germline V lookup: CDR1 LGHDT, CDR2 YNNKEL (reference sequence). The length of the CDR3 is 11 residues. Deletions cut 3 bases from V and 4 bases from J, with 4 bases between. The CDR3 loop is CASSQGYEQYF. The CDR3 DNA reads TGTGCCAGCAGCCAGGGTTACGAGCAGTACTTC.